Each of the 31 T cell receptor beta chains below was sequenced from the same sample in a study of shared clonotypes between healthy human individuals. Naive-designated CD8 cells lacked CD45RO, were positively enriched for CCR7, and omitted terminally differentiated effector memory CD45RA+ cells. TCRdb keeps only in-frame clones here, not all; method: immunoSEQ multiplex PCR. The sample includes about 2 million clones, about 95% of them seen just once. The sequencing sample was made of naive CD8+ T cells sorted from blood. These receptors were taken from a man aged 18 to 30 in good health.

This chain uses TRBV7-9 with TRBJ1-1; D remains ambiguous. This CDR3 has 14 amino acids. Germline V gene sequence: CDR1 SEHNR, CDR2 FQNEAQ (reference sequence). V was cut by 5 bases and J by 0 bases, with 10 bases left in between. The CDR3 reads CASSLRGLNTEAFF. The CDR3 DNA sequence: TGTGCCAGCAGCCTAAGAGGTTTGAACACTGAAGCTTTCTTT.

The chain links TRBV6-1 to TRBJ2-2, with D perhaps TRBD1 (7 bases). The V gene's germline CDR1 is MNHNS and CDR2 SASEGT. Between the trimmed V and J ends, which lost 4 bases and 4 bases, there was a span of 16 bases. The CDR3 consists of 16 residues. The CDR3 protein is CASSVFAGGSTGELFF. The CDR3 nucleotides read TGTGCCAGCAGTGTTTTCGCAGGGGGGAGCACCGGGGAGCTGTTTTTT.

The chain is built from TRBV7-6 and TRBJ2-7; 14 bases fit TRBD2. The CDR3 sequence is 16 residues long. The V segment lost 5 bases and the J segment 5 bases; nucleotides outside the gene matches: 8. Germline loops: CDR1 SGHVS, CDR2 FNYEAQ. This CDR3 is CASSGGLAGDRDEQYF. CDR3 coding DNA: TGTGCCAGCAGCGGGGGACTAGCGGGAGATCGGGACGAGCAGTACTTC.

This chain links TRBV29-1 with TRBJ1-2; 8 bases fit TRBD1. This CDR3 comprises 15 residues. With V trimmed by 0 bases and J by 8 bases, 11 bases remained unmatched. Germline V lookup: CDR1 SQVTM, CDR2 ANQGSEA. The CDR3 DNA reads as TGCAGCGTTGAAGATTGGCCAGGGGGCGTTCGAGGCTACACCTTC. This sequence encodes CSVEDWPGGVRGYTF.

Points on this clone: The junction departs from germline at one end; a sequencing error may be responsible. The chain has TRBV20-1 and TRBJ2-3; D possibly corresponds to TRBD1 (5 bases). The germline CDR1 and CDR2 sequences are DFQATT and SNEGSKA (reference sequence). The CDR3 is made up of 11 amino acids. The CDR3 DNA reads as TGCAGTGCTAGAGATGAAGGGGTCCGGAATTTT. It specifies CSARDEGVRNF.

This chain joins TRBV7-2 and TRBJ2-3; 13 bases line up with TRBD2. V dropped 5 bases and J dropped 2; count of bases not matched to a gene: 13. Germline-derived CDR1 and CDR2 are SGHTA and FQGNSA. This CDR3 region has 19 residues. CDR3 bases: TGTGCCAGCAGCCGTCCCGGGACTAGCGGGACGTACCCCACAGATACGCAGTATTTT. Translated, it gives CASSRPGTSGTYPTDTQYF.

The chain links TRBV4-3 to TRBJ2-1; 9 positions match TRBD2. J lost 7 bases, V lost 0 bases, and 13 bases had no gene match. CDR3 length equals 18 residues. Germline CDR1 reads LGHNA; CDR2 reads YSLEER. Written as DNA, the CDR3 is TGCGCCAGCAGCCAAGATACTTTAGCGGGAGAAGGGGGGAATGAGCAGTTCTTC. This encodes CASSQDTLAGEGGNEQFF.

The gene calls are TRBV5-1 and TRBJ1-2; the match to TRBD1 covers 8 bases. The CDR3 contains 12 residues. Trimming cost V 2 bases and J 8 bases; bases outside gene matches: 2. Germline-derived CDR1 and CDR2 are SGHRS and YFSETQ. DNA for the CDR3: TGCGCCAGCAGCTTACAGGGGGACGGCTACACCTTC. It specifies CASSLQGDGYTF.

This chain uses TRBV7-3 with TRBJ2-1; TRBD2 matches at 11 bases. The CDR3 totals 14 residues. Germline trimming cut 5 bases from V and 12 bases from J; bases unmatched to any gene: 9. Germline assignment: CDR1 SGHTA and CDR2 FQGTGA. The CDR3 DNA reads TGTGCCAGCAGCCCTAGGACTAGCGGGTTAACGCAGTTCTTC. It codes for CASSPRTSGLTQFF.

This chain uses TRBV5-4 with TRBJ2-4; the D gene could be TRBD1 or TRBD2 (5 bases each). The V end was cut by 4 bases, the J end by 0 bases, with 14 bases between. Germline V gene lookup returns CDR1 SGHNT and CDR2 YYREEE (reference sequence). This CDR3 spans 16 amino acids. CDR3 DNA: TGTGCCAGCAGCCCGGTCTCGGGGCTAGCCAAAAACATTCAGTACTTC. The encoded protein is CASSPVSGLAKNIQYF.

The chain links TRBV13 to TRBJ2-5, with 11 bases lining up with TRBD2. Germline V CDR1 and CDR2: PRHDT, FYEKMQ (reference sequence). This CDR3 is 16 amino acids long. V dropped 4 bases and J dropped 5; count of bases not matched to a gene: 9. CDR3 nucleotides: TGTGCCAGCAGCTATTTAGCGGGGGGGCAGGATGAGACCCAGTACTTC. This gives the protein CASSYLAGGQDETQYF.

CDR3 amino acids: CASSQDSSTGLLNTEAFF. The DNA for the CDR3 is TGCGCCAGCAGCCAAGATTCCTCCACAGGACTACTAAACACTGAAGCTTTCTTT. The chain links TRBV4-1 to TRBJ1-1, with D maybe TRBD1 (5 bases). V lost 0 bases, J lost 2 bases, and 19 bases lay in between. The germline CDR1 and CDR2 sequences are MGHRA and YSYEKL. The CDR3 spans 18 residues.

The chain combines TRBV7-3 with TRBJ2-1; 12 bases are shared with TRBD2. V dropped 4 bases and J dropped 7; count of bases not matched to a gene: 5. The CDR3 runs 15 residues. The germline V gene has CDR1 SGHTA and CDR2 FQGTGA. The CDR3 protein is CASSSLTSGGNEQFF. The CDR3 nucleotides read TGTGCCAGCAGCTCCCTGACTAGCGGGGGTAATGAGCAGTTCTTC. The variable domain in full, with the rest retrieved from reference TRBV7-3 and TRBJ2-1, is GAGVSQTPSNKVTEKGKYVELRCDPISGHTALYWYRQSLGQGPEFLIYFQGTGAADDSGLPNDRFFAVRPEGSVSTLKIQRTERGDSAVYLCASSSLTSGGNEQFFGPGTRLTVL.

The J gene is TRBJ1-4, the V gene TRBV15; weak D call: TRBD1 (5 bases). The CDR3 totals 14 residues. The germline V gene encodes CDR1 LNHNV and CDR2 YYDKDF (reference sequence). V lost 2 bases and J 6 bases, leaving 10 bases between the germline ends. The CDR3 sequence is CATSRTDSDEKLFF. CDR3 bases: TGTGCCACCAGCAGAACCGACAGCGATGAAAAACTGTTTTTT.

The V gene is TRBV7-6, the J gene TRBJ2-7; TRBD1 aligns across 11 bases. Germline V gene lookup returns CDR1 SGHVS and CDR2 FNYEAQ. V shed 5 bases, J shed 7 bases, and the junction held 13 bases outside the gene matches. The CDR3 sequence is 16 residues long. Here the CDR3 DNA reads TGTGCCAGCAGCCCACCACGGGACAGGGGGACGGGGGAGCAGTACTTC. Encoded protein: CASSPPRDRGTGEQYF.

V usage is TRBV27 and J usage is TRBJ2-7; D might be TRBD2 (7 bases). V lost 7 bases to trimming and J lost 6 bases, with 13 bases between them. Germline CDR1 reads MNHEY; CDR2 reads SMNVEV (reference sequence). The CDR3 covers 12 residues. DNA for the CDR3: TGTGCCAGCAAGACGGGGGGCTCCGAGCAGTACTTC. Translated: CASKTGGSEQYF.

The chain uses TRBV19 and TRBJ1-1; D may be TRBD1 (6 bases). Trimming removed 6 bases from V and 4 bases from J, with 12 bases in between. CDR1 and CDR2 from the germline V gene are LNHDA and SQIVND (reference sequence). The length of the CDR3 is 13 residues. The CDR3 DNA is TGTGCCAGTAGCGAAACAGGGTCCACTGAAGCTTTCTTT. It encodes CASSETGSTEAFF.

The CDR3 sequence: CARSLWSSGRSGEQFF. The DNA for the CDR3 is TGTGCCAGAAGCTTGTGGTCCAGCGGGAGATCAGGGGAGCAGTTCTTC. The chain has TRBV5-3 and TRBJ2-1; 8 nucleotides agree with TRBD2. TRBV5-3 is annotated as an ORF whose role is uncertain. V shed 1 base and J 10 bases; nucleotides not matched to a gene: 13. The CDR3 is 16 residues long.

J is TRBJ2-3 and V is TRBV7-9; maybe TRBD1 (5 bases). The CDR3 is 17 amino acids. Germline V gene lookup returns CDR1 SEHNR and CDR2 FQNEAQ (reference sequence). Trimming took off 2 bases at V and 1 base at J, with 16 bases between the two ends. The CDR3 sequence is CASSLPTVLRGTDTQYF. CDR3 coding DNA: TGTGCCAGCAGCTTACCGACAGTCCTTAGGGGCACAGATACGCAGTATTTT.

The V and J genes are TRBV12-5 and TRBJ2-7; 12 bases map to TRBD2. V lost 9 bases, J lost 1 base, and 10 bases stayed unmatched. The CDR3 runs 16 residues. Germline CDR1 reads LGHNT; CDR2 reads FRNRAP. The CDR3: CARELGTSGPSYEQYF. In DNA, the CDR3 is TGTGCTAGAGAATTGGGGACTAGCGGGCCTTCCTACGAGCAGTACTTC.

The chain joins TRBV5-1 to TRBJ2-3, with a weak D call TRBD2 (7 bases). The CDR3 runs 15 residues. Trimming stripped 3 bases from V and 6 bases from J, with 17 bases between. Germline loops: CDR1 SGHRS, CDR2 YFSETQ. CDR3 protein: CASSSVEGGLDTQYF. The CDR3 DNA sequence: TGCGCCAGCAGCTCGGTAGAGGGGGGGTTGGATACGCAGTATTTT.

This chain links TRBV5-6 with TRBJ2-5; weak D call: TRBD2 (6 bases). The J call may be in error: the DNA end matches TRBJ2-7 better. Germline V gives CDR1 SGHDT, CDR2 YYEEEE. The CDR3 has 13 amino acids. The CDR3 region has the DNA TGTGCCAGCAGCTTGGTACGGGGGTACGAGCAGTACTTC. This sequence encodes CASSLVRGYEQYF.

J is TRBJ1-4 and V is TRBV5-1; the match to TRBD1 covers 8 bases. This CDR3 is built from 21 residues. The trim removed 0 bases at V and 2 bases at J, leaving 18 bases unmatched. Germline-derived CDR1 and CDR2 are SGHRS and YFSETQ. CDR3 sequence: CASSLARVDRGTRKTNEKLFF. DNA of the CDR3: TGCGCCAGCAGCTTGGCGAGAGTTGACAGGGGAACGAGGAAGACTAATGAAAAACTGTTTTTT.

To note about this clone: At the DNA level, this CDR3 is encoded by other sequences in the same sample as well. The chain joins TRBV4-3 to TRBJ1-2; possible D gene TRBD1, 5 bases. Trimming stripped 0 bases from V and 2 bases from J, with 7 bases between. This CDR3 contains 14 residues. The germline CDR1 and CDR2 sequences are LGHNA and YSLEER. The CDR3 DNA is TGCGCCAGCAGCCAAGACAGGGCCAACTATGGCTACACCTTC. Translating gives CASSQDRANYGYTF.

The J gene is TRBJ2-6, the V gene TRBV28, with a weak D call TRBD1 (6 bases). The CDR3 sequence is 16 residues long. The germline CDR1 and CDR2 sequences are MDHEN and SYDVKM. The V gene lost 3 bases and the J gene lost 3 bases, with 12 bases spanning the gap. CDR3 DNA: TGTGCCAGCAGTTTTCCAGGGGTGCTTGGGGCCAACGTCCTGACTTTC. The encoded protein is CASSFPGVLGANVLTF.

In nucleotides, the CDR3 is TGCGCCAGCAGCCAGACAGATAGCACAGATACGCAGTATTTT. The encoded protein is CASSQTDSTDTQYF. This chain uses TRBV4-1 with TRBJ2-3; TRBD1 might be the D (5 bases). V lost 3 bases, J lost 0 bases, and 7 bases lay in between. The germline V gene has CDR1 MGHRA and CDR2 YSYEKL. The CDR3 loop spans 14 amino acids.

The chain links TRBV4-3 to TRBJ2-2, with D uncertain. V gave up 0 bases and J gave up 1 base, with 9 bases separating them. The CDR3 length is 16 residues. Germline CDR1 reads LGHNA; CDR2 reads YSLEER. This CDR3 is CASSQDKRMNTGELFF. Here the CDR3 DNA reads TGCGCCAGCAGCCAAGATAAACGGATGAACACCGGGGAGCTGTTTTTT.

This clone was observed a single time. The chain recombines TRBV25-1 with TRBJ1-1; D gene uncertain. CDR1 and CDR2 from the germline V gene are MGHDK and SYGVNS. This CDR3 has 11 amino acids. V lost 4 bases, J lost 4 bases, and 4 bases lay in between. CDR3 bases: TGTGCCAGCAGTGGCTCCACTGAAGCTTTCTTT. It translates to CASSGSTEAFF.

The rearrangement links TRBV5-1 to TRBJ1-2; D is uncertain. CDR1 and CDR2 (germline): SGHRS, YFSETQ. The CDR3 is 13 amino acids. The ends were cut back, 1 base at V and 6 bases at J, with 10 bases in the middle. The CDR3 spells CASSLLTSDGYTF. The CDR3 DNA reads as TGCGCCAGCAGCTTGCTGACGTCCGATGGCTACACCTTC.

The J gene is TRBJ1-2, the V gene TRBV28, with no clear D. V was pared by 2 bases and J by 3 bases, with 10 bases between. Germline V gives CDR1 MDHEN, CDR2 SYDVKM. The CDR3 sequence is 14 residues long. DNA of the CDR3: TGTGCCAGCAGTTTAGGGAGGGTTGACTATGGCTACACCTTC. This sequence encodes CASSLGRVDYGYTF.

The gene calls are TRBV11-2 and TRBJ2-3; 10 bases agree with TRBD2. The CDR3 runs to 19 residues. CDR1 and CDR2 (germline): SGHAT, FQNNGV. After removal of 3 bases from V and 3 bases from J, the junction contained 15 bases not matched to a gene. The CDR3: CASSLTSGFVGGGTDTQYF. The CDR3 DNA reads TGTGCCAGCAGCTTGACTAGCGGGTTTGTAGGCGGGGGTACAGATACGCAGTATTTT.